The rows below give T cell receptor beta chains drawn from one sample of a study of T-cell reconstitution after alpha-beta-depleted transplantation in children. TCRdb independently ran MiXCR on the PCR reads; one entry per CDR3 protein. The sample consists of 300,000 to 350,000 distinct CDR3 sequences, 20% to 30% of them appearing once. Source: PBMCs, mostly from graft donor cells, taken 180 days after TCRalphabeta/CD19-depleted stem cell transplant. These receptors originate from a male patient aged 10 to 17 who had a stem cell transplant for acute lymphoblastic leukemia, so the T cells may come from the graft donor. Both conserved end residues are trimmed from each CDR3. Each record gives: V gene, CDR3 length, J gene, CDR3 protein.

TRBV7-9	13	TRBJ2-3	ASSLGSGGTDTQY
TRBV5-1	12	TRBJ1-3	ASSSATSGNTIY
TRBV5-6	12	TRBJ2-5	ASSWGRGQETQY
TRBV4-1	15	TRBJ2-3	ASSQDRDQFSTDTQY
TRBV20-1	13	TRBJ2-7	SAPRWVTDRWEQY
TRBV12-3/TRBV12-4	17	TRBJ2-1	ASSLTLRGTSGSHNEQF
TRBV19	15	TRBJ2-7	ASRGTSGRGGSYEQY
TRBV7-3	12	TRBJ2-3	ASSLSGSLDTQY
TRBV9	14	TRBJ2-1	ASSVGRGFSYNEQF
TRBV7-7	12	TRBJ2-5	ASSPTSGKETQY
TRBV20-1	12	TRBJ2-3	SARASDVTDTQY
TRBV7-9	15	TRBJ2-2	ASSFIWDRGATGELF
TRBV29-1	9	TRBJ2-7	SVEGTYEQY
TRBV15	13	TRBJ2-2	ATSSPGLATGELF
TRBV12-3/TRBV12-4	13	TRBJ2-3	ASSWGLAGGDTQY
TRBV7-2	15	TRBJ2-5	ASSLRRAELGVETQY
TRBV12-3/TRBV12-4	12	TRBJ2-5	ASSLRGGGETQY
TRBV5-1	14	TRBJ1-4	ASSSRQGLVNEKLF
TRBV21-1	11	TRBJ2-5	ASSFSGIGTQY
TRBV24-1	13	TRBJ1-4	ATSDSKVPNEKLF
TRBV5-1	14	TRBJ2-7	ASSSRGQGTPYEQY
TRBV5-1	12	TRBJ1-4	ASSGGTLNEKLF
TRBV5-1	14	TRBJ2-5	ASSWGQGGDTETQY
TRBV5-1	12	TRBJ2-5	ASSLAGGQETQY
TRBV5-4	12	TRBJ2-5	ASSLISVGETQY
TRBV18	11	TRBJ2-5	ASSPYGQETQY
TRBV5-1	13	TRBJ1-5	ASRLTGGLNQPQH
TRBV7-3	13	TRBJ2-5	ASSLNPGLAETQY
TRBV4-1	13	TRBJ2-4	ASRGTFQKSNIQY
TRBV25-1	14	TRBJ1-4	ASTGKQGAPNEKLF
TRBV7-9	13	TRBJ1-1	ASGLTGTVLDRAF
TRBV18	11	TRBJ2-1	ASSRYLDNEQF
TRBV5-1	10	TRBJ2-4	ASKLEENIQY
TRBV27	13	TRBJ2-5	ASRTGTSGSDTQY
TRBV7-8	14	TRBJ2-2	ASSLAGGRATGELF
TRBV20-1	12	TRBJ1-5	SARPLGRAQPQH
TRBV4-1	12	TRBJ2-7	VSSQGQTSAEQY
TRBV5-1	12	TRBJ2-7	ASSFGQSAYEQY
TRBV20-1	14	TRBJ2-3	SASAEGLAFPDTQY
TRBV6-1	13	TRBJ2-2	ASNRLSPRTGELF
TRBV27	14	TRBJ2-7	ASSALWDIEDYEQY
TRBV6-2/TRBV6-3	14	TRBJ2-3	ASSYSSGVVRGAQY
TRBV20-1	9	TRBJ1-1	SAGTGGRAF
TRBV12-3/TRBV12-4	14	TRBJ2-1	ASTLLLAGAYNEQF
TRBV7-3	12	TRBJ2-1	ASSTSGRGNAQF
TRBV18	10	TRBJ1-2	ASSQQGNDYT
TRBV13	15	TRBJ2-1	ASSATGTGGSYNEQF
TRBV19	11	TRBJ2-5	ASSLDYEETQY
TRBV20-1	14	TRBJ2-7	SARGWGKGVRYEQY
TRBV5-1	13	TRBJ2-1	ASRGGESSYNEQF
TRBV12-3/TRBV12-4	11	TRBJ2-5	ASSTFPAGTQY
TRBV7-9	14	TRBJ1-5	ASSVDSDRLNQPQH
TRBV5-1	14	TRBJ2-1	ASSFLVAGGKFEQF
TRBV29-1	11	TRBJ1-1	SVDPENNAEAF
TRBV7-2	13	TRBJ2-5	ASSLAGLAAETQY